This TCR beta chain was captured by sequencing in a study of cytomegalovirus exposure and HLA in healthy donors. Study-level points and caveats: A later analysis showed that HLA-associated TCR beta chains had undergone more clonal expansion than equally common others. There was a cluster of highly shared sequence variants that was likely a sequencing artifact.

A few counts support this clone. Its matching antigen is unknown. V lost 3 bases and J 7 bases, leaving 3 bases between the germline ends. The CDR3 spans 11 residues. Germline V gene sequence: CDR1 SNHLY, CDR2 FYNNEI. A multiplex PCR was run with 60 Vbeta primers and 13 Jbeta primers. TCRdb's copy holds only in-frame clones and misses some; the assay was immunoSEQ multiplex PCR. The profile covers 150,000 or so clones, with about 81% appearing a single time and 7% taken by the ten largest. The rearrangement joins TRBV2 to TRBJ1-4; D is undetermined. This TCR was recovered from a man aged 30 to 39 in good health and CMV-seronegative. Sequenced material: PBMCs. Here the CDR3 reads CASSESEKLFF. As DNA, the CDR3 is TGTGCCAGCAGTGAGAGTGAAAAACTGTTTTTT.